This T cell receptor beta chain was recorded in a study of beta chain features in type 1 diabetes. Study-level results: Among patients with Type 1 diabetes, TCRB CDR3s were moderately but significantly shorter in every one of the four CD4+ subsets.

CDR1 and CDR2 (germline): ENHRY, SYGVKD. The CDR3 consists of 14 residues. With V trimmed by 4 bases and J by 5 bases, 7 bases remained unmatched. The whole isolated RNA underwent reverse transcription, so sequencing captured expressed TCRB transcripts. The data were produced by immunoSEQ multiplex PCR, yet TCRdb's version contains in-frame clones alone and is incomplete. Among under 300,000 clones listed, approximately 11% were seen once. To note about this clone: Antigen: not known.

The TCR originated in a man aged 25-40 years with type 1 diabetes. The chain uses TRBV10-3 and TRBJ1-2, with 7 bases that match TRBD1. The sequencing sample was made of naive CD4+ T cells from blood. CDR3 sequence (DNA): TGTGCCATCAGTGCAGATGGGACAGAGTATGGCTACACCTTC. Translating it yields CAISADGTEYGYTF.